This is a list of T cell receptor beta chains from one sample in a study of blood T cell repertoires in COVID-19. Method: immunoSEQ multiplex PCR; TCRdb's copy keeps in-frame clones and lacks some. The data show approximately 120,000 clones, over 75% seen once. Specimen: peripheral blood. The source is a woman in her forties or fifties with acute or convalescent COVID-19. Each CDR3 is given with its conserved first and last residue. D genes are given only for firm matches. Rows may omit the clone size; those that give it use once, few, many or a size class.

abundance | j_gene | d_gene | v_gene | CDR3nt | CDR3aa
. | TRBJ1-4 | . | TRBV19 | TGTGCCAGTAGTATAGCGGGTGAAAAACTGTTTTTT | CASSIAGEKLFF
. | TRBJ2-3 | . | TRBV5-6 | TGTGCCAGCAGCTTATTTAGCGGCGCCACTCCCTCGCAGTATTTT | CASSLFSGATPSQYF
. | TRBJ1-6 | . | TRBV5-8 | TGTGCCAGCAGCCCGGGGACACACTTGGGTTCACCCCTCCACTTT | CASSPGTHLGSPLHF
. | TRBJ2-1 | . | TRBV29-1 | TGCAGCGTCGCCGGCGGGGGCACCTACAATGAGCAGTTCTTC | CSVAGGGTYNEQFF
. | TRBJ1-1 | . | TRBV23-1 | TGCGCCAGCAGTCCTGTAGAGGGGGGGGACACTGAAGCTTTCTTT | CASSPVEGGDTEAFF
. | TRBJ1-3 | . | TRBV6-5 | TGTGCCAGCAGCCAAGGAAACACCATATATTTT | CASSQGNTIYF
. | TRBJ1-1 | . | TRBV28 | TGTGCCAGCAGTTTAGTTGGCGGAGAAGCTTTCTTT | CASSLVGGEAFF
. | TRBJ2-2 | TRBD1 | TRBV30 | TGTGCCTGGAGTAGACGGACAGGGATCCCCGGGGAGCTGTTTTTT | CAWSRRTGIPGELFF
. | TRBJ2-3 | . | TRBV5-5 | TGTGCCAGCAGCTTGGCGTCCACAGATACGCAGTATTTT | CASSLASTDTQYF
once | TRBJ1-5 | TRBD1 | TRBV5-1 | TGCGCCAGCAGCGTCGGGACAGATAATCAGCCCCAGCATTTT | CASSVGTDNQPQHF
once | TRBJ2-3 | . | TRBV5-6 | TGTGCCAGCAGGACAGAGACTAGCACAGATACGCAGTATTTT | CASRTETSTDTQYF
. | TRBJ2-3 | . | TRBV19 | TGTGCCAGTAGTATTCGCTTAGCCGGGTATGGGACAGATACGCAGTATTTT | CASSIRLAGYGTDTQYF
. | TRBJ2-1 | . | TRBV11-3 | TGTGCCAGCAGCTCCACAGGGAGCCTTCCGAATGAGCAGTTCTTC | CASSSTGSLPNEQFF
. | TRBJ1-2 | TRBD1 | TRBV9 | TGTGCCAGCAGCGTAGACGACAGGGTCTATGGCTACACCTTC | CASSVDDRVYGYTF
. | TRBJ1-6 | . | TRBV18 | TGTGCCAGCTCACCCCTAGATAATAATTCACCCCTCCACTTT | CASSPLDNNSPLHF
. | TRBJ1-5 | . | TRBV12-3/TRBV12-4 | TGTGCCAGCAGCCTAAACCGGGGACAGCCCCAGCATTTT | CASSLNRGQPQHF
. | TRBJ2-1 | TRBD1 | TRBV11-2 | TGTGCCAGCAGCGATCCCGGGACAGGGAGGTTCGATGAGCAGTTCTTC | CASSDPGTGRFDEQFF
. | TRBJ2-3 | . | TRBV4-1 | TGCGCCAGCAGCCAATCGACTAGCACAGATACGCAGTATTTT | CASSQSTSTDTQYF
. | TRBJ2-7 | TRBD1 | TRBV6-5 | TGTGCCAGCAGTAGAAACCCTGGACAGGGCTACGAGCAGTACTTC | CASSRNPGQGYEQYF
. | TRBJ1-6 | TRBD1 | TRBV6-5 | TGTGCCGCCTCACCCGGGACAGGGAATAATTCACCCCTCCACTTT | CAASPGTGNNSPLHF
. | TRBJ1-6 | . | TRBV25-1 | TGTGCCAGCAGTAGGGAAGGAAGCGGTAATTCACCCCTCCACTTT | CASSREGSGNSPLHF
. | TRBJ1-1 | . | TRBV5-6 | TGTGCCAGCAGCCCCCTAGGTGGAGGAACTGAAGCTTTCTTT | CASSPLGGGTEAFF
. | TRBJ2-7 | . | TRBV18 | . | CASSSGLVPVGYGNF
. | TRBJ1-2 | . | TRBV5-7 | TGTGCCAGCCTTCCCGTGGGGGCAGGGCGAAACTATGGCTACACCTTC | CASLPVGAGRNYGYTF
. | TRBJ1-5 | TRBD1 | TRBV19 | TGTGCCACCTGGACTCCGGGACAGGGGGGTCAGCCCCAGCATTTT | CATWTPGQGGQPQHF
. | TRBJ1-6 | . | TRBV30 | TGTGCCTGGAGTAGGGTGGCGAAGGGGACCCTCCACTTT | CAWSRVAKGTLHF
. | TRBJ1-6 | . | TRBV5-1 | TGCGCCAGCAGCTTGGATACGGGGGTTAATTCACCCCTCCACTTT | CASSLDTGVNSPLHF
. | TRBJ1-1 | . | TRBV6-5 | TGTGCCAGCAGTCTCCGACAGGCTGATTCGGCTTTCTTT | CASSLRQADSAFF
few | TRBJ1-5 | . | TRBV6-1 | TGTGCCAGCAGTGAAGCGCAGGCTTCAGGAAATCAGCCCCAGCATTTT | CASSEAQASGNQPQHF
. | TRBJ2-7 | . | TRBV5-1 | TGCGCCAGCAGCTTTACAGGGGAGGCCTACGAGCAGTACTTC | CASSFTGEAYEQYF
. | TRBJ1-1 | . | TRBV21-1 | TGTGCCAGCAGCAAAGCGCGGGCAGGGGCAAAGAACACTGAAGCTTTCTTT | CASSKARAGAKNTEAFF
. | TRBJ1-2 | . | TRBV30 | TGTGCCTGGAGTTCCTCCCAAGGCGGATCCTACACCTTC | CAWSSSQGGSYTF
. | TRBJ2-5 | TRBD2 | TRBV29-1 | TGCAGCGGGAAAACTAGCGGGGTAGAGACCCAGTACTTC | CSGKTSGVETQYF
few | TRBJ2-7 | TRBD1 | TRBV3-1/TRBV3-2 | TGTGCCAGCAGCCAGACAGGGATTACATACGAGCAGTACTTC | CASSQTGITYEQYF
. | TRBJ1-4 | . | TRBV5-1 | TGCGCCAGCAGCTTCCAGGGAGGAAGAGAAAAACTGTTTTTT | CASSFQGGREKLFF
. | TRBJ2-3 | . | TRBV2 | TGTGCCAGCGGCAGGGACACAGATACGCAGTATTTT | CASGRDTDTQYF
few | TRBJ2-1 | . | TRBV24-1 | TGTGCCACCAGTGACCCCTTGTATTTTTACAATGAGCAGTTCTTC | CATSDPLYFYNEQFF
. | TRBJ2-3 | TRBD2 | TRBV19 | TGTGCCAGCCGAACCGCCGGGGGGGCGGTAGATACGCAGTATTTT | CASRTAGGAVDTQYF
. | TRBJ1-2 | . | TRBV12-3/TRBV12-4 | TGTGCCAGCAGCCCCGACAGAAGCTATGGCTACACCTTC | CASSPDRSYGYTF
. | TRBJ2-7 | TRBD1 | TRBV5-1 | TGCGCCAGCAGCCCGGGACAGTTGGATACCTACGAGCAGTACTTC | CASSPGQLDTYEQYF
. | TRBJ2-2 | . | TRBV7-9 | TGTGCCAGCAGCTTAAGAGGAGGGTTGGGCACCGGGGAGCTGTTTTTT | CASSLRGGLGTGELFF
. | TRBJ1-1 | . | TRBV6-4 | TGTGCCAGCAGTGTTCAGTTGAACACTGAAGCTTTCTTT | CASSVQLNTEAFF
. | TRBJ1-5 | . | TRBV7-9 | TGTGCCAGCAGCCCCCAGGGTCAGCCCCAGCATTTT | CASSPQGQPQHF
few | TRBJ1-4 | . | TRBV30 | TGTGCCTGGAGAGGGCAGGGAGGCGAAAAACTGTTTTTT | CAWRGQGGEKLFF
. | TRBJ2-5 | . | TRBV14 | TGTGCCAGCAGCCAAGGGGTCATCCCAGGGGAGACCCAGTACTTC | CASSQGVIPGETQYF
. | TRBJ1-1 | TRBD1 | TRBV30 | TGTGCCTGGACCCGGGACAGGGGGCAGACTGAAGCTTTCTTT | CAWTRDRGQTEAFF
. | TRBJ1-1 | . | TRBV5-1 | TGCGCCAGCAGCTTTAGCCTGAACACTGAAGCTTTCTTT | CASSFSLNTEAFF
. | TRBJ2-1 | . | TRBV10-3 | TGTGCCATCAGTGAGGGGAGGCCGTACATCAATGAGCAGTTCTTC | CAISEGRPYINEQFF
. | TRBJ1-1 | . | TRBV10-3 | TGTGCCATCAGTGAGTCTGGGAGAAGTGTAACTGAAGCTTTCTTT | CAISESGRSVTEAFF
. | TRBJ1-6 | . | TRBV28 | TGTGCCAGCAGTTTATGGAGCCGTGGCAGGTCTGGTTCACCCCTCCACTTT | CASSLWSRGRSGSPLHF